Below, 18 T cell receptor beta chains from the same sample are listed, as sequenced in a study of shared clonotypes between healthy human individuals. Measured with immunoSEQ multiplex PCR; TCRdb has only the in-frame clones, and not every one. This repertoire shows 800,000 to 1,200,000 clones, around 78% found once; its top ten account for approximately 0.5%. The sample comprised memory CD4+ T cells from PBMCs. Stated subset: CD45RA-negative fraction. The receptor source for this set is a man younger than 35 in good health. Some clones in this sample may be carry-over from other donors' samples.

The V gene is TRBV6-1, the J gene TRBJ1-1, with 8 bases fitting TRBD1. The junction had 2 bases not matched to a gene; V was cut back by 8 bases and J by 0 bases. The germline gives CDR1 MNHNS, CDR2 SASEGT. CDR3 length equals 13 residues. The CDR3 DNA reads as TGTGCCAGCCGGACAGGGCTGAACACTGAAGCTTTCTTT. This codes for CASRTGLNTEAFF.

This rearrangement joins TRBV29-1 to TRBJ2-1, with 13 bases fitting TRBD2. Germline V gene lookup returns CDR1 SQVTM and CDR2 ANQGSEA. CDR3 size: 18 residues. V trimming: 2 bases; J trimming: 2 bases; junction bases outside the gene matches: 9. Here the CDR3 DNA reads TGCAGCGTTGAAAACCCCCGACTAGCGGGAGGAACCTACAATGAGCAGTTCTTC. Translated, it gives CSVENPRLAGGTYNEQFF.

The genes are TRBV11-2 and TRBJ2-2; 8 bases agree with TRBD1. V dropped 1 base and J dropped 5; count of bases not matched to a gene: 3. The CDR3 contains 15 residues. CDR1 and CDR2 from the germline V gene are SGHAT and FQNNGV. The CDR3 DNA is TGTGCCAGCAGCTTAGTTACAGGGGGAACCGGGGAGCTGTTTTTT. It specifies CASSLVTGGTGELFF. The whole variable domain, filled in from reference TRBV11-2 and TRBJ2-2, reads EAGVAQSPRYKIIEKRQSVAFWCNPISGHATLYWYQQILGQGPKLLIQFQNNGVVDDSQLPKDRFSAERLKGVDSTLKIQPAKLEDSAVYLCASSLVTGGTGELFFGEGSRLTVL.

V gene TRBV28 combines with J gene TRBJ1-2, with 9 bases fitting TRBD1. The J segment lost 6 bases and the V segment lost 5 bases, leaving 7 bases of the junction unmatched. The CDR3 sequence is 14 residues long. From germline, CDR1 is MDHEN and CDR2 SYDVKM. The CDR3 DNA sequence: TGTGCCAGCAGTATAACGGGACAGGGTAATGGCTACACCTTC. Protein: CASSITGQGNGYTF.

The chain couples TRBV15 to TRBJ2-7, with TRBD2 identical over 11 bases. CDR3 length: 15 amino acids. In germline, CDR1 is LNHNV, CDR2 YYDKDF (reference sequence). V shed 4 bases, J shed 4 bases, and the junction held 6 bases outside the gene matches. CDR3 sequence reads: CATSMGLAVTYEQYF. The CDR3 DNA is TGTGCCACCAGCATGGGACTAGCGGTGACATACGAGCAGTACTTC. Complete variable domain (other parts from reference TRBV15 and TRBJ2-7): DAMVIQNPRYQVTQFGKPVTLSCSQTLNHNVMYWYQQKSSQAPKLLFHYYDKDFNNEADTPDNFQSRRPNTSFCFLDIRSPGLGDTAMYLCATSMGLAVTYEQYFGPGTRLTVT.

The J gene is TRBJ1-2, the V gene TRBV19; D may be TRBD1 (6 bases). Trimming cost V 3 bases and J 7 bases, with 12 bases left between them. The CDR3 is 13 amino acids. Per the germline V gene, CDR1 is LNHDA and CDR2 is SQIVND (reference sequence). CDR3: CASSMRGDLGYTF. CDR3 coding DNA: TGTGCCAGTAGTATGAGGGGGGACCTTGGCTACACCTTC.

J is TRBJ2-2 and V is TRBV14; perhaps D is TRBD1 or TRBD2 (5 bases each). Per germline, CDR1 SGHDN and CDR2 FVKESK. The CDR3 is made up of 15 amino acids. Trimming pared 5 bases from V and 3 bases from J, leaving 13 bases between. The CDR3 DNA reads as TGTGCCAGCAGCTCGGGGACCCGGGACACCGGGGAGCTGTTTTTT. This codes for CASSSGTRDTGELFF.

The chain couples TRBV28 to TRBJ1-1; D is uncertain. Trimming removed 3 bases at V and 5 bases at J, with 10 bases between. There are 13 residues in the CDR3. CDR1 is MDHEN and CDR2 is SYDVKM in the germline V gene. The CDR3 spells CASSFQGTTEAFF. The CDR3 DNA sequence: TGTGCCAGCAGTTTCCAAGGTACTACTGAAGCTTTCTTT.

The chain carries TRBV2 and TRBJ2-2; D is tentatively TRBD1 or TRBD2 (6 bases each). The CDR3 sequence is 16 residues long. Trimming stripped 5 bases from V and 7 bases from J, with 20 bases between. The germline gives CDR1 SNHLY, CDR2 FYNNEI. The CDR3 here is CASSTPRGGRGGELFF. The CDR3 DNA follows: TGTGCCAGCAGTACGCCCCGAGGGGGGCGGGGCGGGGAGCTGTTTTTT. Complete variable domain (other parts from reference TRBV2 and TRBJ2-2): EPEVTQTPSHQVTQMGQEVILRCVPISNHLYFYWYRQILGQKVEFLVSFYNNEISEKSEIFDDQFSVERPDGSNFTLKIRSTKLEDSAMYFCASSTPRGGRGGELFFGEGSRLTVL.

The chain recombines TRBV11-3 with TRBJ2-3; a possible D gene is TRBD2 (6 bases). The V gene lost 4 bases and the J gene lost 2 bases, with 13 bases spanning the gap. CDR3 size: 15 residues. Germline CDR1 and CDR2: SGHNT and YENEEA. This CDR3 reads CASSWGGRNTDTQYF. In DNA form, the CDR3 reads TGTGCCAGCAGCTGGGGAGGCCGTAACACAGATACGCAGTATTTT. The full variable domain, with the rest looked up from reference TRBV11-3 and TRBJ2-3, is EAGVVQSPRYKIIEKKQPVAFWCNPISGHNTLYWYLQNLGQGPELLIRYENEEAVDDSQLPKDRFSAERLKGVDSTLKIQPAELGDSAVYLCASSWGGRNTDTQYFGPGTRLTVL.

The rearrangement uses TRBV29-1 and TRBJ1-5, with 7 bases lining up with TRBD1. CDR3 length: 13 residues. Looked up from germline, CDR1 is SQVTM and CDR2 is ANQGSEA. Germline trimming cut 6 bases from V and 8 bases from J; bases unmatched to any gene: 10. The CDR3 loop reads CSVGTGVGKPQHF. The CDR3 DNA reads as TGCAGCGTGGGCACAGGGGTAGGGAAGCCCCAGCATTTT.

The chain is built from TRBV7-3 and TRBJ2-2; 10 nucleotides agree with TRBD2. V dropped 5 bases and J dropped 4; count of bases not matched to a gene: 7. Per germline, CDR1 SGHTA and CDR2 FQGTGA. CDR3 length equals 16 residues. The CDR3 bases are TGTGCCAGCAGCACTACCCTAGCGGGAGCCACCGGGGAGCTGTTTTTT. This gives the protein CASSTTLAGATGELFF.

The V and J genes are TRBV29-1 and TRBJ2-2; 11 nucleotides agree with TRBD1. The J segment lost 7 bases and the V segment lost 7 bases, leaving 11 bases of the junction unmatched. The CDR3 runs 15 residues. Germline V gives CDR1 SQVTM, CDR2 ANQGSEA. The DNA for the CDR3 is TGCAGCGCCCGATCGGACAGGGGGCTTGTCGGGGAGCTGTTTTTT. This sequence encodes CSARSDRGLVGELFF.

This clone came up a few times. Just one base apart from a much larger clone, this may be a read error. The sample holds other DNA sequences that translate to the same CDR3. J is TRBJ2-3 and V is TRBV11-3; D remains ambiguous. The germline V gene has CDR1 SGHNT and CDR2 YENEEA. V lost 0 bases and J 0 bases, leaving 4 bases between the germline ends. This CDR3 contains 14 residues. In nucleotides, the CDR3 is TGTGCCAGCAGCTTAGATGGTAGCACAGATACGCAGTATTTT. Protein sequence: CASSLDGSTDTQYF.

On this clone: The same CDR3 is also encoded by other DNA sequences in this sample. CDR3 amino acids: CASSEVGGGGNTIYF. The CDR3 nucleotides read TGTGCCAGCAGTGAAGTCGGGGGGGGAGGAAACACCATATATTTT. V gene TRBV2 combines with J gene TRBJ1-3; tentatively, D is TRBD1 (5 bases). V lost 1 base to trimming and J lost 4 bases, with 11 bases between them. In germline, CDR1 is SNHLY, CDR2 FYNNEI. The CDR3 is made up of 15 amino acids.

The chain is built from TRBV19 and TRBJ2-7; 10 positions match TRBD1. The germline CDR1 and CDR2 sequences are LNHDA and SQIVND (reference sequence). V shed 5 bases, J shed 11 bases, and the junction held 21 bases outside the gene matches. This CDR3 spans 17 amino acids. DNA for the CDR3: TGTGCCAGTAGTTTTGAGCCGGGACAGGGGCCCGTCGGGGAAAAGTACTTC. It yields the protein CASSFEPGQGPVGEKYF.

This chain uses TRBV30 with TRBJ2-7; 8 bases match TRBD2. The V gene end was trimmed by 0 bases and the J gene end by 9 bases; junction bases not matched to a gene: 7. This CDR3 has 13 residues. Germline lookup yields CDR1 GTSNPN and CDR2 SVGIG (reference sequence). The CDR3 here is CAWSVAGAQGQYF. CDR3 nucleotides: TGTGCCTGGAGTGTAGCGGGAGCTCAGGGGCAGTACTTC.

This clone occurred once. This sequence joins TRBV7-9 and TRBJ2-1, with TRBD2 matching 9 bases. J was trimmed by 4 bases and V by 5 bases; bases with no gene match: 9. The CDR3 is 16 residues long. CDR1 is SEHNR, CDR2 FQNEAQ, per germline (reference sequence). In DNA, the CDR3 is TGTGCCAGCAGCCCCCCCAGCGGGAGGAATTACAATGAGCAGTTCTTC. It codes for CASSPPSGRNYNEQFF.